Below are 10 T cell receptor beta chains sequenced from a single sample in a study of CD8 T cells in ankylosing spondylitis. TCRdb redid the calling of the 5' RACE reads with MiXCR, one entry per CDR3 protein. The sample consists of 300,000 to 400,000 distinct CDR3 sequences, more than 20% of them appearing once. Sample: blood, either unsorted or a sorted T cell fraction (not recorded which). The receptor set was obtained from a male donor with ankylosing spondylitis or in good health (not recorded which).

This clonotype was seen at least ten times. The CDR3 sequence: CAWSLIGGGDTQYF. CDR3 DNA: TGTGCCTGGAGTCTGATAGGGGGCGGAGATACGCAGTATTTT. The chain has TRBV30 and TRBJ2-3; 7 bases are a match to TRBD1. The CDR3 is 14 residues long. Germline assignment: CDR1 GTSNPN and CDR2 SVGIG (reference sequence). V shed 2 bases, J shed 5 bases, and the junction held 7 bases outside the gene matches. Drawing the rest from reference TRBV30 and TRBJ2-3, the complete variable domain is SQTIHQWPATLVQPVGSPLSLECTVEGTSNPNLYWYRQAAGRGLQLLFYSVGIGQISSEVPQNLSASRPQDRQFILSSKKLLLSDSGFYLCAWSLIGGGDTQYFGPGTRLTVL.

This clonotype was observed a handful of times. The chain combines TRBV3-1 with TRBJ1-5, with D possibly matching TRBD1 (6 bases). Trimming took off 4 bases at V and 3 bases at J, with 16 bases between the two ends. The CDR3 length is 16 residues. CDR1 is LGHDT, CDR2 YNNKEL, per germline (reference sequence). CDR3: CASSLNTGIFNQPQHF. For the CDR3, the DNA is TGTGCCAGCAGCCTTAATACAGGGATATTCAATCAGCCCCAGCATTTT.

A few counts support this clonotype. The genes are TRBV27 and TRBJ2-5, with TRBD2 matching over 8 bases. The CDR3 is made up of 17 amino acids. The germline V gene has CDR1 MNHEY and CDR2 SMNVEV (reference sequence). Trimming cost V 2 bases and J 2 bases; bases outside gene matches: 10. Here the CDR3 DNA reads TGTGCCAGCAGTTTAAAGGGGGGCGGGGGGAGGCAAGAGACCCAGTACTTC. Translation: CASSLKGGGGRQETQYF.

This clonotype was observed a handful of times. V and J are TRBV4-1 and TRBJ1-6; D is unresolved. CDR3 length: 14 amino acids. Trimming stripped 1 base from V and 7 bases from J, with 8 bases between. CDR1 is MGHRA, CDR2 YSYEKL, per germline. The CDR3 DNA reads as TGCGCCAGCAGCCAAGGTCCAGCCAATTCACCCCTCCACTTT. Protein: CASSQGPANSPLHF.

This clonotype is a singleton in its sample. V gene TRBV7-6 combines with J gene TRBJ2-7; D not resolved. The V and J ends lost 1 base and 4 bases respectively, with 14 bases between them. Germline lookup yields CDR1 SGHVS and CDR2 FNYEAQ. The CDR3 runs 15 residues. The CDR3 coding sequence is TGTGCCAGCAGCTTAGAAGGTGACCCTTATTACGAGCAGTACTTC. Protein sequence: CASSLEGDPYYEQYF.

V usage is TRBV11-3 and J usage is TRBJ1-6; unclear D gene. There are 17 residues in the CDR3. CDR1 is SGHNT, CDR2 YENEEA, per germline. V was cut by 2 bases and J by 2 bases, with 13 bases left in between. The chain's CDR3 is CASSLIVVGAYNSPLHF. The CDR3, as DNA: TGTGCCAGCAGCTTAATTGTTGTCGGCGCCTATAATTCACCCCTCCACTTT. Full variable domain (outside the CDR3, taken from reference TRBV11-3 and TRBJ1-6): EAGVVQSPRYKIIEKKQPVAFWCNPISGHNTLYWYLQNLGQGPELLIRYENEEAVDDSQLPKDRFSAERLKGVDSTLKIQPAELGDSAVYLCASSLIVVGAYNSPLHFGNGTRLTVT.

This chain joins TRBV12-3 or TRBV12-4 and TRBJ1-4, with a tentative D call TRBD1 (5 bases). This CDR3 has 14 residues. V lost 4 bases, J lost 10 bases, and 16 bases lay in between. In nucleotides, the CDR3 is TGTGCCAGCAGTTCCCCCACCCGGGGCCTAAAACTGTTTTTT. Protein: CASSSPTRGLKLFF.

The table lists this clonotype with a few counts. This chain uses TRBV5-1 with TRBJ1-2; D unclear. Germline CDR1 SGHRS, CDR2 YFSETQ. The V and J ends lost 0 bases and 4 bases respectively, with 16 bases between them. CDR3 length: 16 amino acids. The CDR3 here is CASSLVRPVSRYGYTF. In DNA form, the CDR3 reads TGCGCCAGCAGCTTGGTTAGACCGGTATCCCGCTATGGCTACACCTTC.

The J gene is TRBJ1-3, the V gene TRBV12-3 or TRBV12-4; D may be TRBD1 (6 bases). The V gene lost 5 bases and the J gene lost 3 bases, with 14 bases spanning the gap. The CDR3 length is 15 residues. The DNA for the CDR3 is TGTGCCAGCAGTGTTACAGGGTCGCTTGGAAACACCATATATTTT. The encoded protein is CASSVTGSLGNTIYF.

This clonotype was detected ten times or more. This chain links TRBV5-1 with TRBJ2-7; D gene uncertain. V was clipped by 2 bases and J by 3 bases, with 0 bases between them. CDR1 is SGHRS and CDR2 is YFSETQ in the germline V gene. The CDR3 extends over 10 amino acids. The CDR3 spells CASSFYEQYF. The CDR3 DNA reads TGCGCCAGCAGCTTCTACGAGCAGTACTTC. The complete variable domain, with remaining parts taken from reference TRBV5-1 and TRBJ2-7, reads KAGVTQTPRYLIKTRGQQVTLSCSPISGHRSVSWYQQTPGQGLQFLFEYFSETQRNKGNFPGRFSGRQFSNSRSEMNVSTLELGDSALYLCASSFYEQYFGPGTRLTVT.